This T cell receptor (beta chain) was documented in a study of technical replicates of blood from four donors (dated by TCRdb to about 2017). The library relied on the immunoSEQ multiplex PCR assay. Entries here come from immuneACCESS through TCRdb and include only in-frame sequences with V and J called. Some clones fail to appear in such tables; in the studies checked, an unresolved V gene covers under half of the shortfall, and the cause of the remainder is unknown. This sample holds about 50,000 clones; more than 90% were observed only once. The ten top clones hold 3.1% of the sample. Comment on this clone: Its antigen has not been determined. No base quality information exists; no much larger clone differs at one position.

Clipping removes 4 bases from V and 6 bases from J, with 0 as the unmatched junction base count. The CDR3 starts with the cysteine, ends with the phenylalanine, and has 13 residues. Kept here is only the CDR3 DNA, which spans 39 bases and is read in frame from base 1. As encoded in the germline V gene (reference sequence), CDR1 is LNHDA while CDR2 is SQIVND. The sample comprised PBMCs. The receptor comes from a human donor in good health. Some clones in this sample may be carry-over from other donors' samples. The chain was built from TRBV19 and TRBJ2-2; 9 bases in the junction line up with TRBD1. The CDR3 in this case is CASSRQGAGELFF. The bases are TGTGCCAGTAGTAGACAGGGGGCCGGGGAGCTGTTTTTT.